This entry concerns a single TCR beta chain. Its antigen is not known. These data are taken from a study of persistence of HIV-infected CD4 T cells. As for the study in general: CD4+ T cells responding to CMV or HIV-1 Gag were isolated. Study-wide results and caveats: Compared with CD3/CD28-stimulated cells, CMV- and Gag-responding cells showed lower TCRbeta richness. TCR oligoclonality correlated with proviral oligoclonality in the same sorted populations.

The stimulus was lysate of CMV-infected fibroblasts, 8.5 to 10 ug/mL. Memory cells lacking CD40L and CD69 with high CD45RO were sorted. V shed 5 bases and J 0 bases; nucleotides not matched to a gene: 6. The CDR3 spans 15 residues. The germline CDR1 and CDR2 sequences are LGHDT and YNNKEL (reference sequence). The libraries were made with immunoSEQ version 4 in survey mode. This table comes from immunoSEQ multiplex PCR, and its TCRdb copy is limited to in-frame clones, with some not included. This table holds 50,000 or so clones, more than 70% found once. The receptor was isolated from an adult man with HIV who was CMV-seropositive. Sequencing was performed on CD4+ T cells sorted from PBMCs after roughly 18-hour stimulation, taken from a patient who received antiretroviral therapy. The gene calls are TRBV3-1 (or the pseudogene TRBV3-2) and TRBJ1-1; 7 bases map to TRBD1. This CDR3 reads CASSAWGQMNTEAFF. In nucleotides, the CDR3 is TGTGCCAGCAGCGCCTGGGGACAGATGAACACTGAAGCTTTCTTT.